This T cell receptor beta chain came from a study of cytomegalovirus exposure and HLA in healthy donors. The PCR employed 60 Vbeta primers together with 13 Jbeta primers. Data came from immunoSEQ multiplex PCR; TCRdb stores just in-frame clones and leaves some out. The sample comprises about 95,000 clones, 60% to 85% of which are singletons, and around 5.3% rests with the top ten. The CDR3 is made up of 15 amino acids. V shed 2 bases and J shed 4 bases, with 12 bases lying between them. The V gene's germline CDR1 is SGHTA and CDR2 FQGNSA. This clone showed up just a few times. The genes are TRBV7-2 and TRBJ1-3; D might be TRBD1 (5 bases). The receptor comes from a woman aged 40 to 50 in good health and CMV-seronegative. The specimen sequenced was PBMCs. The CDR3 here is CASSLMRGGGNTIYF. The CDR3 DNA reads TGTGCCAGCAGCTTAATGAGGGGAGGCGGAAACACCATATATTTT.